This TCR beta chain was profiled in a study of cytomegalovirus exposure and HLA in healthy donors. Study at large: Researchers found that more than 70% of 300 to 450 genotyped donors fell within the Caucasian-associated ancestry cluster.

Study observations and caveats: Using a false discovery rate of 0.05, a later analysis showed that 16,951 TCR beta sequences were associated with HLA alleles. Productive rates of about 90% or about 30% were seen for most TCR beta V segments in an earlier analysis.

V gave up 4 bases and J gave up 3 bases, with 12 bases separating them. The CDR3 is 15 residues long. Germline loops: CDR1 MGHRA, CDR2 YSYEKL. PCR involved 60 Vbeta and 13 Jbeta primers. Clones were read by immunoSEQ multiplex PCR, and TCRdb kept only the in-frame ones, dropping some. The data contain about 130,000 clones, 80% of them singletons. Concerning this clone: What it recognizes is unknown.

V usage is TRBV4-1 and J usage is TRBJ2-2, with a tentative D call TRBD2 (5 bases). The TCR was taken from a man aged 35 to 55 in good health and CMV-seronegative. The sample consisted of PBMCs. For the CDR3, the DNA is TGCGCCAGCAGCCGCACCGGAGCGGACACCGGGGAGCTGTTTTTT. Protein: CASSRTGADTGELFF.